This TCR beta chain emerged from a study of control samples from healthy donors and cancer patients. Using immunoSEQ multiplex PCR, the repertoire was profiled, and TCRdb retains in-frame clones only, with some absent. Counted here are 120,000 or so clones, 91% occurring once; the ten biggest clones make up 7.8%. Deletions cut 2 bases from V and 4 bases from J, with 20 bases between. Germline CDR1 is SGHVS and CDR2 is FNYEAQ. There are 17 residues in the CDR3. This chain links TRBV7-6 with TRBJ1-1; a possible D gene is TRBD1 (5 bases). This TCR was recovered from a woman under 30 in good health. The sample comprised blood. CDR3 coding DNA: TGTGCCAGCAGCTTAAACTTACAACAGGCTGCGGGCACTGAAGCTTTCTTT. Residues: CASSLNLQQAAGTEAFF.